A single sample gave rise to the 6 T cell receptor beta chains below, sequenced in a study of technical replicates of blood from a few donors. Method: immunoSEQ multiplex PCR; TCRdb's copy keeps in-frame clones and lacks some. The data show approximately 89,000 clones, with about 94% seen just once and 0.2% to 0.25% held by the top ten. Sequencing used T cells isolated from PBMCs. The origin of the receptors is a human donor in good health.

The DNA for the CDR3 is TGTGCCAGTAGTATATTAGCGGGACTAGCGGGCGTGGAGCAGTTCTTC. Protein: CASSILAGLAGVEQFF. The V call is TRBV19, the J call TRBJ2-1; 12 bases match TRBD2. V lost 2 bases and J lost 10; bases outside the gene matches: 9. Germline V gives CDR1 LNHDA, CDR2 SQIVND (reference sequence). The length of the CDR3 is 16 residues.

J is TRBJ2-1 and V is TRBV6-5; 8 positions match TRBD2. V lost 2 bases, J lost 7 bases, and 1 base stayed unmatched. The CDR3 sequence is 13 residues long. The germline gives CDR1 MNHEY, CDR2 SVGAGI. CDR3 region: CASSYAGGNEQFF. In nucleotides, the CDR3 is TGTGCCAGCAGTTACGCGGGGGGTAATGAGCAGTTCTTC.

The gene calls are TRBV28 and TRBJ1-1; D remains ambiguous. The germline V and J ends were trimmed by 2 bases and 7 bases, with 8 bases remaining between them. The length of the CDR3 is 12 residues. Germline V gene data show CDR1 as MDHEN and CDR2 as SYDVKM. The CDR3 loop reads CASSLQNLEAFF. The CDR3 coding sequence is TGTGCCAGCAGTTTACAGAACCTTGAAGCTTTCTTT.

The J gene is TRBJ2-1, the V gene TRBV21-1; TRBD2 is the table's D call and was not checked against the DNA. TRBV21-1 is tagged as a pseudogene. CDR3 length: 18 residues. The CDR3 is CASSSTILGLSSYNEQFF. The CDR3 DNA reads TGTGCCAGCAGTTCCACCATCTTGGGACTGAGCTCCTACAATGAGCAGTTCTTC.

The rearrangement uses TRBV5-4 and TRBJ1-1, with D possibly TRBD1 on 5 matching bases. Germline values: CDR1 SGHNT, CDR2 YYREEE (reference sequence). Trimming left V 5 bases short and J 4 bases short, with 15 bases between. This CDR3 region has 14 residues. In DNA form, the CDR3 reads TGTGCCAGCAGACCTTTAACCGGGGGCACTGAAGCTTTCTTT. This codes for CASRPLTGGTEAFF.

This chain joins TRBV6-1 and TRBJ1-5; D uncertain. The germline gives CDR1 MNHNS, CDR2 SASEGT. V shed 4 bases and J shed 1 base, with 11 bases lying between them. This CDR3 region has 15 residues. The CDR3 DNA follows: TGTGCCAGCAGTGTGGCGGGCCCCAGCAATCAGCCCCAGCATTTT. Its protein product is CASSVAGPSNQPQHF.